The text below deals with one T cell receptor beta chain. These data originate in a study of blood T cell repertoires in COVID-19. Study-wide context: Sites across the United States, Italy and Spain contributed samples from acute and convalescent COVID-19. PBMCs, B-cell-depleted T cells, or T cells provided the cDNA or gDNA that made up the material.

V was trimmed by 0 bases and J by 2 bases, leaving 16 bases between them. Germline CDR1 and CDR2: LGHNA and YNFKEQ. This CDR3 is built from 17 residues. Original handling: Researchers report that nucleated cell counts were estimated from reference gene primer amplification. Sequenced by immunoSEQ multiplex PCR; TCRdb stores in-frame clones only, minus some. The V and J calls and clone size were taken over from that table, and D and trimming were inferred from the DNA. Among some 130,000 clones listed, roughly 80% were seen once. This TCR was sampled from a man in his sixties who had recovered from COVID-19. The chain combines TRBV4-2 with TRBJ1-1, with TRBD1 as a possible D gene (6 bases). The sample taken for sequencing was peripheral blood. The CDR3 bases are TGTGCCAGCAGCCAAGATCCTAGGGGGGGCGGAAACACTGAAGCTTTCTTT. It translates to CASSQDPRGGGNTEAFF.